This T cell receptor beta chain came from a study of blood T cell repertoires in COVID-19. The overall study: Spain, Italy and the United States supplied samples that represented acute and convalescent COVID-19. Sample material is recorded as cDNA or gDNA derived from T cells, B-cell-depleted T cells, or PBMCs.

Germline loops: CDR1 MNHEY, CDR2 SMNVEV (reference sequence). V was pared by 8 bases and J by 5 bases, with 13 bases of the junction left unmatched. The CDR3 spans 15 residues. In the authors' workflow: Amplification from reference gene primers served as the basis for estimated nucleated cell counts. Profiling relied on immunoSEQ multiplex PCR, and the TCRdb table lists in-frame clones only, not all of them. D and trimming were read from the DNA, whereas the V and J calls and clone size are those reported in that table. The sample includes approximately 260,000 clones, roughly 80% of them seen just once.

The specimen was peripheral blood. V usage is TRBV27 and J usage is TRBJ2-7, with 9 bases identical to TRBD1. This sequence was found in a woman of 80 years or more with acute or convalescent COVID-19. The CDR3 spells CASGPVGTGFDEQYF. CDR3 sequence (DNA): TGTGCCAGCGGACCCGTAGGGACAGGGTTCGACGAGCAGTACTTC.